This TCR beta chain was sequenced during a study of vaccination and CD4 T cells after COVID-19. At the level of the study: Drawing of post-COVID samples took place a median roughly 100 days after diagnosis (range 35 to 161). Study-level results: Only relatively few convalescent patients were studied, and early post-infection timepoints were not analyzed.

For this clonotype: The antigen remains unidentified.

The assay that was used to sequence DNA from cultured CD4+ T cells was the Oncomine TCR Beta short-read assay. MiXCR, run by TCRdb on the PCR reads, gives a single entry per CDR3 protein. The table shows about 14,000 distinct CDR3 sequences, with about three fifths occurring only once. The treatment: approximately 9-day PBMC culture with coronavirus spike peptide pools or control peptides (ViraFEST assay). The CDR3 totals 13 residues. Germline V gene data show CDR1 as DFQATT and CDR2 as SNEGSKA (reference sequence). V lost 1 base and J lost 7, with 11 bases in between. The specimen sequenced was CD4+ T cells from blood, cultured in vitro. The clonotype originates from a human donor who had recovered from COVID-19. This rearrangement joins TRBV20-1 to TRBJ1-5, with unresolved D. Here the CDR3 reads CSARAGGGQPQHF. The DNA for the CDR3 is TGCAGTGCTAGAGCTGGAGGCGGGCAGCCCCAGCATTTT.